Shown below are 20 T cell receptor beta chains from a single sample sequenced in a study of blood T cell repertoires in COVID-19. Data came from immunoSEQ multiplex PCR; TCRdb stores just in-frame clones and leaves some out. This sample has under 250,000 clones, with 70% to 90% found just once. Sample: peripheral blood. These receptors were obtained from a man in his forties or fifties with acute or convalescent COVID-19.

The V call is TRBV3-1 (or the pseudogene TRBV3-2), the J call TRBJ2-3, with 9 bases fitting TRBD2. CDR1 is LGHDT and CDR2 is YNNKEL in the germline V gene (reference sequence). The CDR3 covers 16 residues. Trimming took 4 bases from V and 4 from J; bases not matched to a gene: 9. CDR3 coding DNA: TGTGCCAGCAGCCCCTTGGTTGCTAGCGGGGCAGATACGCAGTATTTT. Translation gives CASSPLVASGADTQYF.

A word on this clone: Distinct nucleotide sequences in the sample also encode this CDR3. The chain combines TRBV5-1 with TRBJ2-7; D uncertain. The CDR3 is 13 residues long. Germline CDR1 is SGHRS and CDR2 is YFSETQ. V gave up 0 bases and J gave up 2 bases, with 6 bases separating them. The CDR3 region has the DNA TGCGCCAGCAGCTTGGTAACAGCCTACGAGCAGTACTTC. This translates into CASSLVTAYEQYF.

V and J are TRBV2 and TRBJ1-1; D is unclear. CDR3 length equals 14 residues. Germline V gives CDR1 SNHLY, CDR2 FYNNEI. V was trimmed by 6 bases and J by 4 bases, leaving 15 bases between them. CDR3 sequence reads: CASSPPLRPTEAFF. CDR3 nucleotide sequence: TGTGCCAGCAGCCCTCCTTTGAGGCCCACTGAAGCTTTCTTT.

The table lists this clone with a count of one. The genes are TRBV10-3 and TRBJ2-1, with TRBD1 matching over 7 bases. The CDR3 sequence is 15 residues long. The V segment lost 8 bases and the J segment 9 bases; nucleotides outside the gene matches: 16. Germline lookup yields CDR1 ENHRY and CDR2 SYGVKD. The DNA of the CDR3 is TGTGCCATCTCGACCAGCCTAGACAGGGTCGGTGAGCAGTTCTTC. This encodes CAISTSLDRVGEQFF.

V usage is TRBV5-1 and J usage is TRBJ1-1; 11 positions agree with TRBD1. V shed 0 bases, J shed 8 bases, and the junction held 6 bases outside the gene matches. This CDR3 is 15 amino acids long. Germline V gene data show CDR1 as SGHRS and CDR2 as YFSETQ. CDR3 loop: CASSLGDRGFREAFF. CDR3 coding DNA: TGCGCCAGCAGCTTGGGGGACAGGGGGTTTCGCGAAGCTTTCTTT.

This sequence joins TRBV11-3 and TRBJ2-3, with TRBD2 matching over 9 bases. With V trimmed by 1 base and J by 1 base, 3 bases remained unmatched. This CDR3 contains 16 residues. Germline V lookup: CDR1 SGHNT, CDR2 YENEEA. CDR3 sequence (DNA): TGTGCCAGCAGCTTAGTTTCTAGCGGGGGCACAGATACGCAGTATTTT. Its translation is CASSLVSSGGTDTQYF.

This clone has a handful of counts. The chain is built from TRBV12-3 or TRBV12-4 and TRBJ1-4; the match to TRBD1 covers 7 bases. The CDR3 sequence is 13 residues long. J was trimmed by 8 bases and V by 3 bases; bases with no gene match: 3. The CDR3 reads CASSFGTAEKLFF. As DNA, the CDR3 is TGTGCCAGCAGTTTTGGGACAGCCGAAAAACTGTTTTTT.

This clone was picked up a small number of times. The chain couples TRBV7-9 to TRBJ1-3; D possibly corresponds to TRBD1 (6 bases). The CDR3 has 13 amino acids. Germline V lookup: CDR1 SEHNR, CDR2 FQNEAQ (reference sequence). Trimming removed 5 bases from V and 7 bases from J, with 12 bases in between. DNA of the CDR3: TGTGCCAGCAGCCTCGGACAGAGGAACACCATATATTTT. It is translated as CASSLGQRNTIYF.

This clone was seen once. The chain has TRBV27 and TRBJ2-7, with D uncertain. V shed 6 bases and J shed 2 bases, with 11 bases lying between them. Germline V gives CDR1 MNHEY, CDR2 SMNVEV (reference sequence). This CDR3 spans 13 amino acids. The CDR3 coding sequence is TGTGCCAGCAGACCTAGGTTTCCCTACGAGCAGTACTTC. Translating it yields CASRPRFPYEQYF.

This clone was picked up many times. The chain combines TRBV19 with TRBJ2-7; 14 bases fit TRBD2. V lost 3 bases to trimming and J lost 0 bases; unmatched junction nucleotides: 7. Germline assignment: CDR1 LNHDA and CDR2 SQIVND (reference sequence). This CDR3 is built from 18 residues. The DNA for the CDR3 is TGTGCCAGTAGTATCAGGACTAGCGGGAGGCCCCCCTCCTACGAGCAGTACTTC. It yields the protein CASSIRTSGRPPSYEQYF.

This rearrangement joins TRBV18 to TRBJ2-6, with D perhaps matching TRBD2 (5 bases). Germline V gene data show CDR1 as KGHSH and CDR2 as LQKENI. V lost 2 bases to trimming and J lost 2 bases, with 7 bases between them. The CDR3 is made up of 15 amino acids. The CDR3 nucleotides read TGTGCCAGCTCACCAGGGCGGGCTGGGGCCAACGTCCTGACTTTC. Its translation: CASSPGRAGANVLTF.

The V call is TRBV6-5, the J call TRBJ1-1; D ambiguous. Trimming removed 5 bases at V and 11 bases at J, with 15 bases between. The CDR3 sequence is 12 residues long. Germline V gene lookup returns CDR1 MNHEY and CDR2 SVGAGI. The CDR3 region is CASSPRGSMAFF. The CDR3, as DNA: TGTGCCAGCAGTCCGAGAGGGTCGATGGCTTTCTTT.

In this sample, this clone turned up once. This chain links TRBV10-1 with TRBJ2-7; D not certain. CDR3 length: 13 amino acids. Germline V lookup: CDR1 WNHNN, CDR2 SYGVQD (reference sequence). Deletions cut 4 bases from V and 5 bases from J, with 12 bases between. The CDR3 region is CASSVGLSNEQYF. In DNA form, the CDR3 reads TGCGCCAGCAGTGTTGGGCTATCCAACGAGCAGTACTTC.

The chain has TRBV5-1 and TRBJ2-1; maybe TRBD1 (6 bases). Deletions cut 0 bases from V and 7 bases from J, with 14 bases between. Germline CDR1 reads SGHRS; CDR2 reads YFSETQ. This CDR3 has 15 residues. The CDR3 bases are TGCGCCAGCAGCTTGGGGTCAGGGGAAGGTAATGAGCAGTTCTTC. Amino acid sequence: CASSLGSGEGNEQFF.

The chain recombines TRBV13 with TRBJ2-2, with 9 bases that match TRBD2. The CDR3 has 19 amino acids. Unmatched junction bases numbered 17, after V lost 5 bases and J lost 4 bases. In germline, CDR1 is PRHDT, CDR2 FYEKMQ (reference sequence). In nucleotides, the CDR3 is TGTGCCAGCAGCATCCCCGGGGGTAGCGGGAGAGTTCGCACCGGGGAGCTGTTTTTT. Its protein is CASSIPGGSGRVRTGELFF.

The genes are TRBV18 and TRBJ1-1; D ambiguous. V gave up 1 base and J gave up 1 base, with 4 bases separating them. Germline-derived CDR1 and CDR2 are KGHSH and LQKENI. The length of the CDR3 is 13 residues. DNA for the CDR3: TGTGCCAGCTCACCACTCAGGAACACTGAAGCTTTCTTT. Its translation: CASSPLRNTEAFF.

The J gene is TRBJ1-4, the V gene TRBV5-1; D might be TRBD1 (6 bases). There are 14 residues in the CDR3. The V and J ends lost 4 bases and 7 bases respectively, with 14 bases between them. The germline gives CDR1 SGHRS, CDR2 YFSETQ. Here the CDR3 reads CASSPDSWGEKLFF. The CDR3 DNA sequence: TGCGCCAGCAGCCCGGACAGTTGGGGTGAAAAACTGTTTTTT. Variable domain in full (rest from reference TRBV5-1 and TRBJ1-4): KAGVTQTPRYLIKTRGQQVTLSCSPISGHRSVSWYQQTPGQGLQFLFEYFSETQRNKGNFPGRFSGRQFSNSRSEMNVSTLELGDSALYLCASSPDSWGEKLFFGSGTQLSVL.

The chain couples TRBV6-4 to TRBJ1-5; D ambiguous. The CDR3 loop spans 13 amino acids. Trimming took off 4 bases at V and 7 bases at J, with 11 bases between the two ends. Germline CDR1 and CDR2: MRHNA and SNTAGT. CDR3 sequence (DNA): TGTGCCAGCAGTGTCGACTGGAGCCAGCCCCAGCATTTT. Amino acids: CASSVDWSQPQHF.

The V call is TRBV11-3, the J call TRBJ2-3; TRBD1 aligns across 8 bases. The germline V gene encodes CDR1 SGHNT and CDR2 YENEEA. With V trimmed by 2 bases and J by 2 bases, 3 bases remained unmatched. The CDR3 contains 15 residues. CDR3 loop: CASSLRQGNTDTQYF. The CDR3 DNA reads TGTGCCAGCAGCTTAAGACAGGGGAACACAGATACGCAGTATTTT.

This clone was observed once. The chain's CDR3 is CASRTTGPDTQYF. CDR3 bases: TGTGCCAGCAGAACTACAGGGCCCGATACGCAGTATTTT. The chain joins TRBV6-5 to TRBJ2-3; TRBD1 is a possible D gene (6 bases). Trimming left V 6 bases short and J 6 bases short, with 13 bases between. Germline V CDR1 and CDR2: MNHEY, SVGAGI. This CDR3 spans 13 amino acids.